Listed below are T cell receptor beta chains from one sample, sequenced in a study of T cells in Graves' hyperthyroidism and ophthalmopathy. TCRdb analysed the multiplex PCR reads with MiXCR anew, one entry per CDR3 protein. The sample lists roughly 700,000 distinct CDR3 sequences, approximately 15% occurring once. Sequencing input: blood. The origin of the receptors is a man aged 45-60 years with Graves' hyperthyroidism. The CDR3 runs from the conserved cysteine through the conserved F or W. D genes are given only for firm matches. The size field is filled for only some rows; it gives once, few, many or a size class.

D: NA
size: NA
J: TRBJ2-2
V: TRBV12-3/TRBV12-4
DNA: TGTGCCAGCAGCCCACGAGTCACCCACGGCGGGGAGCTGTTTTTT
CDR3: CASSPRVTHGGELFF

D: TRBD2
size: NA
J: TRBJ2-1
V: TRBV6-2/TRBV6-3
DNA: TGTGCCAGCATCGGGACTAGCGGGAGACCGAATGAGCAGTTCTTC
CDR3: CASIGTSGRPNEQFF

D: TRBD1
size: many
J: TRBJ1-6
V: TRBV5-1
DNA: TGCGCCAGCAGCCGACAGGGGGATAATTCACCCCTCCACTTT
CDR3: CASSRQGDNSPLHF

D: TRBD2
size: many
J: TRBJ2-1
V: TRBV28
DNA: TGTGCCAGCATCCAGACTAGCGGGAACAATGAGCAGTTCTTC
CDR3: CASIQTSGNNEQFF

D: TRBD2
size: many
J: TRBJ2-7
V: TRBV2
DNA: TGTGCCAGGGGGACTAGCCGGGGGACGCACGAGCAGTACTTC
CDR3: CARGTSRGTHEQYF

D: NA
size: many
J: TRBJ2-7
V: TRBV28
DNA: TGTGCCAGCAGTTTATTCGGAGTAGGGTCCTACGAGCAGTACTTC
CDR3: CASSLFGVGSYEQYF

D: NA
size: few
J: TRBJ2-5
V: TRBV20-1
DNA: TGCAGTGCTAGTAGGACAAAAGAGACCCAGTACTTC
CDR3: CSASRTKETQYF

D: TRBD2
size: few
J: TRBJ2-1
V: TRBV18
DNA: TGTGCCAGCTCCCAGACTAGCGGGAGAATAAATGAGCAGTTCTTC
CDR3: CASSQTSGRINEQFF

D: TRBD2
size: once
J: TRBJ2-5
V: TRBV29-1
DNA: TGCAGCGTTGATGGGCTAGCGGGAGAGTTGGGAGAGACCCAGTACTTC
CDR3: CSVDGLAGELGETQYF

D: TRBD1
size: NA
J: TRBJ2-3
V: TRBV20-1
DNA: TGCAGTGCTAGAGAACGACAGGGGGGCACAGATACGCAGTATTTT
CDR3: CSARERQGGTDTQYF

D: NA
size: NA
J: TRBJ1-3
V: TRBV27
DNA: TGTGCCACCTTACCGGACAGCGGAAACACCATATATTTT
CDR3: CATLPDSGNTIYF

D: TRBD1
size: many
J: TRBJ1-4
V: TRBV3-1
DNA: TGTGCCAGCAACCGACAGGGTAATGAAAAACTGTTTTTT
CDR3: CASNRQGNEKLFF

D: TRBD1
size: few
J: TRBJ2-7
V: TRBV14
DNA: TGTGCCAGCAGCCAAACCCTACAGGGGGCCTACGAGCAGTACTTC
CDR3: CASSQTLQGAYEQYF

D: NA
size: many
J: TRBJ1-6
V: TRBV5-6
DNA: TGTGCCAGCAGCTTGGGACATCTCAATTCACCCCTCCACTTT
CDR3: CASSLGHLNSPLHF

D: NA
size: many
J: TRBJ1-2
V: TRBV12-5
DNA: TGTGCTAGTGGTTCCCACTATGGCTACACCTTC
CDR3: CASGSHYGYTF

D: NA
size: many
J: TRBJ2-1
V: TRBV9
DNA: TGTGCCAGCAGCGTAGAAGGGGTCTACAATGAGCAGTTCTTC
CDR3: CASSVEGVYNEQFF

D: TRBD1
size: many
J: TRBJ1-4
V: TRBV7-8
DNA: TGTGCCAGCAGCTTAGGTTTTGGGACAGATGAAAAACTGTTTTTT
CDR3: CASSLGFGTDEKLFF

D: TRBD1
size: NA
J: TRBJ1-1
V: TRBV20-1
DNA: TGCAGTGCCCGACCGGGACAGGGGATTCCGAACACTGAAGCTTTCTTT
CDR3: CSARPGQGIPNTEAFF

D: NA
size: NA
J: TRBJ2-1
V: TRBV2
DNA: TGTGCCAGCATCAGGGGATTAAGCTCCTACAATGAGCAGTTCTTC
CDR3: CASIRGLSSYNEQFF

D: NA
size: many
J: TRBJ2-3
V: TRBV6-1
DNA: TGTGCCAGCAGTGTAGGACAGCAATACACAGATACGCAGTATTTT
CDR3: CASSVGQQYTDTQYF

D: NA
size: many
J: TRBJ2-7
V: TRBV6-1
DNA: TGTGCCAGCAGTTACAACAGGTTCTACGAGCAGTACTTC
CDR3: CASSYNRFYEQYF

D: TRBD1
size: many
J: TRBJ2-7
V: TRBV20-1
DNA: TGCAGTGCTAGAGAGAGACACCGGGACAGGGGCTACGAGCAGTACTTC
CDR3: CSARERHRDRGYEQYF

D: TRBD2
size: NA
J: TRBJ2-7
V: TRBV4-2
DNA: TGTGCCAGCAGCCAAGATTTGGGGGAGGGCGACGAGCAGTACTTC
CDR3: CASSQDLGEGDEQYF

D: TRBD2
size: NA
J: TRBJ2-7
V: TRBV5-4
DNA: TGTGCCAGCAGCGACTCGGGGGGGTTGACCGACGAGCAGTACTTC
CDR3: CASSDSGGLTDEQYF

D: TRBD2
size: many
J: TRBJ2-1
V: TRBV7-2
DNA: TGTGCCAGCAGCTTTACTAGCGGGAGAGGATCTGAGCAGTTCTTC
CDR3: CASSFTSGRGSEQFF

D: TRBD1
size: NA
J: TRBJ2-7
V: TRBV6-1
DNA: TGTGCCAGCAGTGAAAACAGGGGGCCCGGCGAGCAGTACTTC
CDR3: CASSENRGPGEQYF

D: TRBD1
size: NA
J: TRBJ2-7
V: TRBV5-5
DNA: TGTGCCAGCAGCACCCAGGGGGCCCCCTACGAGCAGTACTTC
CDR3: CASSTQGAPYEQYF

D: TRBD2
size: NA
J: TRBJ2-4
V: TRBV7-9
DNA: TGTGCCAGCAGCTATCCACAGAGCGGGAGGGCCAAAAACATTCAGTACTTC
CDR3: CASSYPQSGRAKNIQYF